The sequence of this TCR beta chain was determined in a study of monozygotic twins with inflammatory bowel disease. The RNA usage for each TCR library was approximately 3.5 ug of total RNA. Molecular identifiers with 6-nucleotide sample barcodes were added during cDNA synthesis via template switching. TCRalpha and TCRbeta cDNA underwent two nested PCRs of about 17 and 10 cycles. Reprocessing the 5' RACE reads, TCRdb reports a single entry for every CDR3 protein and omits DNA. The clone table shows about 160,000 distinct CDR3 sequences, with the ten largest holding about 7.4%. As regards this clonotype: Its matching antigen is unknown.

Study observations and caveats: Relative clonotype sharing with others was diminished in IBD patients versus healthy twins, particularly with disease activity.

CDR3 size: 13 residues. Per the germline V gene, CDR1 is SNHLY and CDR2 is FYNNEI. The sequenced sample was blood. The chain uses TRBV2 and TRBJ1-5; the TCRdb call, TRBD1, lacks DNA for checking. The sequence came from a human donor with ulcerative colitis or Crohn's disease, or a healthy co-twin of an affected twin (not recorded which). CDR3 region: CASSQGYNQPQHF.